Below, one TCR beta chain is given with its context. This clone was detected only once. Its antigen remains undetermined. No clone much larger than this one lies a single base away; base qualities are absent. The library relied on the immunoSEQ multiplex PCR assay. The multiplex PCR relied on a mix of 60 forward primers for TCR Vbeta segments and 13 reverse primers for TCR Jbeta segments. A multiplex PCR assay on genomic DNA amplified the CDR3 region of rearranged TCR beta genes. The Illumina HiSeq System was used to sequence the amplified TCR beta libraries as 87-base-pair reads. On the authors' methods: Across the roughly 640 repertoires, a later analysis counted some 80 million unique TCR beta chains, 9.5 million to 13 million of which were shared by at least two donors. Raw reads were error-corrected and collapsed into unique sequences by a nearest-neighbor algorithm in which closely related sequences were merged to remove PCR and sequencing errors. Alignment of CDR3 sequences to IMGT reference sequences was used to assign V, D and J gene segments. For a sequence to be retained, a match of at least six nucleotides was required to both a V gene segment and a J gene segment. Rearrangements were called productive when the CDR3 lacked stop codons and stayed in frame with V and J; all others were non-productive. Following IMGT convention, CDR3 was defined as the stretch from the second conserved V-encoded cysteine up to the conserved J-encoded phenylalanine. Sequences without an unambiguous match to a single V gene segment were excluded from the earlier analysis of about 630 of the donors. An earlier analysis of a few hundred of the donors called V segments functional above 56.7% productive rearrangements and segregating when the between-donor standard deviation exceeded 5%. To diagnose cytomegalovirus status from the catalog of TCR beta chain sequences, a statistical classification framework was built. In a later analysis, V and J genes were assigned by comparing TCR nucleotide sequences against IMGT/GENE-DB human TR gene sequences. The TCRdist pipeline was used in a later analysis to assign CDR3 sequences and most-parsimonious VDJ recombination scenarios. In a later analysis, each TCR beta chain was defined by its CDR3 amino acid sequence together with its V-gene family, and reads lacking a unique V-gene family were excluded. As a way to deal with suspected cross-contamination and a sequencing artifact, a later analysis dropped over 550 nucleotide sequences that were highly shared and had low generation probability. In a later analysis, a clonal expansion index for each public chain was calculated from normalized within-repertoire ranks of inferred template counts. Generation probabilities in a later analysis came from a VDJ recombination model fitted to out-of-frame rearrangements, and those results were checked against IGoR. Hypergeometric tests were used in a later analysis to score TCR-TCR, TCR-HLA and TCR-CMV co-occurrence, with a repertoire-size bias correction applied to the TCR pairs. False discovery rates were estimated in a later analysis by permuting HLA or CMV assignments 20 times. In a later analysis, co-occurring TCRs were grouped using DBSCAN, and TCRdist sequence similarity was added for clustering within HLA-allele-positive subsets. For co-occurrence clustering, repertoires with fewer than 30,000 or more than 120,000 public chains were excluded, along with roughly 5 repertoires with anomalous nucleotide sharing. Imported from immuneACCESS, the table was reduced by TCRdb to in-frame sequences with V and J called. These copies leave out some clones; in studies compared against another copy, an unresolved V gene accounts for under half, and the cause of the remainder is not known. Clone size and V and J calls were adopted from that table, with D and trimming inferred from the DNA. In this sample the table shows about 100,000 clones, roughly 74% of which occur a single time. The top ten clonotypes cover less than 2% of the sample.

The data were taken from a study of cytomegalovirus exposure and HLA in healthy donors (dated by TCRdb to between 2016 and 2019). At the level of the whole study: According to an earlier analysis of 450 to 650 of the donors, some 180 million T cells yielded 120 million or so unique TCR beta sequences and approximately 280 Gb of sequence data. Of the 350 to 450 genotyped donors, approximately 83% fell in the genetic ancestry cluster associated with self-reported Caucasian donors. Donor age, sex, ethnicity and CMV serostatus were compiled alongside the repertoire data. Among 350 to 400 genotyped donors of the cohort, an average of roughly 240,000 unique TCR beta nucleotide sequences were sequenced per donor, roughly 20% of them non-productive. Approximately 330 gigabases of sequencing data and 70 million to 100 million unique TCR sequences made up an early release that covered 640 HLA-typed donors. An earlier analysis of 500 to 650 of the donors applied high-throughput TCR beta sequencing to assess whether each TCR beta V gene segment acted as functional or pseudogenic. The number of donors typed differed by locus, with 629-630 for A, B, C, DRB1 and DQB1, more than 500 for DQA1, over 600 for DPA1, and some 440 for DPB1. In addition to the first cohort of hundreds of subjects, a separate validation cohort of under 150 different subjects was used. High-throughput TCR immunosequencing, statistical association of individual TCRs with disease status, and machine learning were combined to predict cytomegalovirus infection status. The study profiled the T cell repertoires of around 700 subjects by immunosequencing and related them to cytomegalovirus serostatus. HLA typing included class I and class II loci at four-digit resolution. To study patterns of TCR occurrence, a later analysis re-analyzed previously published TCR beta repertoires from under 750 donors and added high-resolution HLA genotyping. All discovery cohort repertoires had been generated using a single sequencing platform. In the later analysis, no new phenotypic data were used to find candidate immune exposures; instead, reliance was placed on TCR beta sequences and their occurrence across donors. The study aimed to test whether signatures of past pathogen exposure could be identified by cataloging public T cell receptors. A later genetic analysis used genome-wide SNP genotypes for about three fifths of the 666 donors, treating that subset as a discovery cohort. Roughly 5 DR-DQ haplotypes were handled as single units for association and clustering, since linkage in the cohort was strong.

Paper-wide results and their limitations: A further reported finding was that TCR beta sequences accurately predicted the HLA-A and HLA-B alleles for most subjects in the first cohort. Immune exposure information for the cohort was limited to CMV serostatus. The 87-base-pair reads could not distinguish some IMGT-functional V segments, including TRBV6-2 and TRBV6-3, so those segments were excluded. While some public TCRs were present in many individuals, most TCR sequences turned up only very rarely across donors. Cytomegalovirus status was reported to be diagnosed by the classifier with high specificity and sensitivity in both the original and validation cohorts. An association between a missense DCLRE1C variant and V-gene and J-gene trimming of TCR beta chains was found in a later genetic analysis and replicated in an independent cohort. In a later analysis, several top co-occurrence clusters were reported to appear linked to parvovirus B19, influenza, CMV and Epstein-Barr virus. Strong co-occurrence of HLA alleles, especially DR and DQ, made assigning TCR associations to individual alleles difficult. Linkage disequilibrium might explain the correlated functional status among segregating V segments, but an unknown experimental factor could not be ruled out. The study gave a list of around 170 TCR beta chains associated with cytomegalovirus. A later analysis found that TCR association rates varied across HLA loci, with DRB1 alleles showing the most associated TCRs and HLA-C alleles the fewest. In an earlier analysis of about 600 of the donors, most TCR beta V segments appeared in productive rearrangements about 87% or about 30% of the time, broadly matching IMGT annotations. A cluster of highly shared sequence variants was judged likely to represent a technical artifact of the sequencing pipeline. In a later analysis, some 17,000 TCR beta sequences were associated with specific HLA alleles at a false discovery rate of 0.05. In vitro tests confirmed that a few of the cytomegalovirus-associated TCR beta chains recognize cytomegalovirus antigens. This cohort had only TCR beta chains sequenced, and the lack of alpha or paired-chain data limited which features could be detected. In a later genetic analysis, fewer N-insertions in productive TCRs were reported among donors in an Asian-associated ancestry cluster than the roughly 700-donor mean. Because HLA typing was unavailable for some donors at each locus, only the typed subset was used in association tests. In a later analysis, HLA-associated TCR beta chains were found to be more clonally expanded and to have lower generation probabilities than equally common non-associated chains. It was suggested by the authors that the approach could potentially be generalized to other disease states and immunological phenotypes. Roughly uniform sequencing depth across donors was assumed in presence/absence analyses, although this assumption may not hold. According to a later analysis, most CMV-associated TCR beta chains appeared to be HLA-restricted, and the HLA associations seemed to be driven largely by CMV exposure. Some 16 rarely observed V segments, including chromosome 9 orphons, were excluded from the earlier analysis of about 500 of the donors because counts were too low.

In total, roughly 670 healthy bone marrow donors made up the cohort. At the time of sampling, every cohort member was nominally healthy, though immune exposures that went unrecorded were likely present. The donor tested CMV seronegative, placing the donor among the 350 to 400 seronegative members of the cohort. A peripheral blood sample was collected from each donor, and TCR beta sequencing was performed on peripheral blood mononuclear cells. The Qiagen DNeasy Blood Extraction Kit was used to extract genomic DNA from the blood cell samples. The cysteine opens and the phenylalanine closes a CDR3 of 15 amino acids. CDR3 DNA only is kept here, 45 bases in frame from base 1. Trimming costs V 4 bases and J 3 bases, and their ends lie 16 bases apart. CDR1 and CDR2 (SEHNR, FQNEAQ) derive from the germline V gene (reference sequence).

Sequencing input: PBMCs. This TCR came from a woman aged 40 to 50 in good health and CMV-seronegative. The chain links TRBV7-9 with TRBJ2-7, and perhaps TRBD1 as D gene, on 6 matching bases. At the DNA level, the sequence is TGTGCCAGCAGCTCATCCGGACAGCTATACTACGAGCAGTACTTC. Its translation is CASSSSGQLYYEQYF.